This record looks at one TCR beta chain sequence and its context. Repertoires were generated with immunoSEQ multiplex PCR, while TCRdb's copy carries only in-frame clones and drops some. The sample has about 480,000 clones, roughly 90% seen once. This entry comes from a study of blood T cell repertoires in COVID-19. The specimen sequenced was PBMCs or T cells enriched from blood (not recorded which). The clonotype was recovered from a woman aged 40 to 50 who had recovered from COVID-19.

The CDR3 coding sequence is TGTGCCACCAGCAGGTCTAGCGGTCACCCGGGTGAGCAGTTCTTC. It yields the protein CATSRSSGHPGEQFF. V usage is TRBV15 and J usage is TRBJ2-1; 7 bases match TRBD2. V trimming: 3 bases; J trimming: 9 bases; junction bases outside the gene matches: 11. CDR3 length: 15 amino acids. Per germline, CDR1 LNHNV and CDR2 YYDKDF (reference sequence).